This TCR beta chain was documented in a study of PD-1 blockade in classical Hodgkin lymphoma. Study context: Patients were dosed intravenously with nivolumab at 3 mg/kg every 2 weeks. Overall study findings and caveats: Newly diagnosed patients reportedly had lower baseline TCR diversity than healthy donors. The study found that TCR diversity rose significantly by C4D1 in CD4+ but not CD8+ cells. Nivolumab initiated under 1 year post-ASCT led to patient exclusion.

Germline assignment: CDR1 SEHNR and CDR2 FQNEAQ (reference sequence). There are 16 residues in the CDR3. V was pared by 0 bases and J by 6 bases, with 15 bases between. This clone was observed a handful of times. The antigen remains undetermined. Time point defined: cycle 4 day 1 (C4D1), after more than five weeks of nivolumab. Each patient relapsed following autologous stem cell transplantation, and prior brentuximab vedotin exposure differed. Magnetic depletion of unwanted cells isolated CD4+ T cells from thawed PBMCs. Libraries were prepared by immunoSEQ multiplex PCR; TCRdb keeps only in-frame clonotypes and omits some of them. The data contain more than 25,000 clones, roughly 80% of them seen just once; the ten biggest clones take up 0.5% to 0.65%.

Here the sequenced sample was CD4+ T cells from blood, taken before the fourth cycle of nivolumab. The origin of this receptor is a human donor with classical Hodgkin lymphoma. V is TRBV7-9 and J is TRBJ2-1; D is perhaps TRBD1 (6 bases). The CDR3 loop is CASSLAQGGRPNEQFF. The CDR3 DNA reads as TGTGCCAGCAGCTTAGCGCAAGGGGGACGCCCCAATGAGCAGTTCTTC.